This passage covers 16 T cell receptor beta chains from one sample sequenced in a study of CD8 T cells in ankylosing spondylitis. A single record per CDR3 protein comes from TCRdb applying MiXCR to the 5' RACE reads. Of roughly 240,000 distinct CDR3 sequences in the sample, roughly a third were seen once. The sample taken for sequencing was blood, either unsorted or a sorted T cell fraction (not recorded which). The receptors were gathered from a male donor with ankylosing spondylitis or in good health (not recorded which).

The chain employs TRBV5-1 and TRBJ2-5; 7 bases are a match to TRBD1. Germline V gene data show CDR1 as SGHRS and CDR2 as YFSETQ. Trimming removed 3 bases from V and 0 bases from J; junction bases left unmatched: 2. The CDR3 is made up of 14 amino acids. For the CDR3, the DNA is TGCGCCAGCAGCTCGACAGGGTACCAAGAGACCCAGTACTTC. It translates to CASSSTGYQETQYF.

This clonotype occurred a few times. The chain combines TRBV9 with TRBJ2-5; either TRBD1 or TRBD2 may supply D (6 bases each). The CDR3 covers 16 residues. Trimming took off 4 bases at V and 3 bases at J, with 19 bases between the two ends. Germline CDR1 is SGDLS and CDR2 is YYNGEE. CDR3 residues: CASSSLGGRGEETQYF. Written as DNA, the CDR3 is TGTGCCAGCAGCTCCCTTGGTGGAAGGGGGGAAGAGACCCAGTACTTC.

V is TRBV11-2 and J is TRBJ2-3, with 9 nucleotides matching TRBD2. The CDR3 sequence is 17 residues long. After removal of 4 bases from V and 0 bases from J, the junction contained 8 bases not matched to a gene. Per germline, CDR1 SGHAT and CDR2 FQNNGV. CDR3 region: CASSWPIAGASTDTQYF. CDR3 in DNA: TGTGCCAGCAGCTGGCCGATAGCGGGGGCTAGCACAGATACGCAGTATTTT.

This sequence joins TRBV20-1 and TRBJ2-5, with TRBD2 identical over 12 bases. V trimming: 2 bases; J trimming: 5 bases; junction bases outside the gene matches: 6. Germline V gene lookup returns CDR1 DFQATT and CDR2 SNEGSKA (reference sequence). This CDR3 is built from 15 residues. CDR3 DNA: TGCAGTGCTAGAAAACTAGCGGGGGGTTTGGAGACCCAGTACTTC. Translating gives CSARKLAGGLETQYF.

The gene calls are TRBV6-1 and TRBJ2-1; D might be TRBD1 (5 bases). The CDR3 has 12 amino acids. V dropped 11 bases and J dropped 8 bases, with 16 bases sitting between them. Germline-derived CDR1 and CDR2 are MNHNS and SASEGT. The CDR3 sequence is CAGEKGVDEQFF. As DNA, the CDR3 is TGTGCCGGAGAAAAAGGGGTGGATGAGCAGTTCTTC.

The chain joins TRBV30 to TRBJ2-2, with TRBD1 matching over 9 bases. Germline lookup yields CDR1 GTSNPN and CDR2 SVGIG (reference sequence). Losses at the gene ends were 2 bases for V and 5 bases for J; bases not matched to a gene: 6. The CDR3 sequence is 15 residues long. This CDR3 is CAWSTGGSFTGELFF. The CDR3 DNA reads TGTGCCTGGAGTACAGGGGGCTCGTTTACCGGGGAGCTGTTTTTT.

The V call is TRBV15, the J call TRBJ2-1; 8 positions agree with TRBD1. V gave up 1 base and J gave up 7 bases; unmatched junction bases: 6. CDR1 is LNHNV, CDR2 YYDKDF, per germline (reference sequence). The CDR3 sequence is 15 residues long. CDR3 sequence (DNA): TGTGCCACCAGCAGAGGAGGACAGGGAAGGAATGAGCAGTTCTTC. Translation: CATSRGGQGRNEQFF.

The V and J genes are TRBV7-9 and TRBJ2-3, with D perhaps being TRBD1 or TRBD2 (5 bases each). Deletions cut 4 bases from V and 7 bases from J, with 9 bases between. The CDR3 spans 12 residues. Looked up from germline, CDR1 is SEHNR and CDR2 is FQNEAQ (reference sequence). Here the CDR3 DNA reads TGTGCCAGCAGCTACGAGGGGTATACGCAGTATTTT. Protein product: CASSYEGYTQYF.

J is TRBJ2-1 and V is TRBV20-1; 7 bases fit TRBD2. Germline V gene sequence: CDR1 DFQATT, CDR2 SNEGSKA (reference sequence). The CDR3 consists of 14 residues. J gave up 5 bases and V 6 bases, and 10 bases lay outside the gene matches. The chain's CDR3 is CSAMTSRSDNEQFF. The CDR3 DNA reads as TGCAGTGCAATGACTAGCCGATCTGACAATGAGCAGTTCTTC.

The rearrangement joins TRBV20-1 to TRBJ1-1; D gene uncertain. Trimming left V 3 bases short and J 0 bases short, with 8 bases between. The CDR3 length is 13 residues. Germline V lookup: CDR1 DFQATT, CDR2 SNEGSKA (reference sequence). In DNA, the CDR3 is TGCAGTGCTAGGGTCCGAGTGAACACTGAAGCTTTCTTT. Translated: CSARVRVNTEAFF.

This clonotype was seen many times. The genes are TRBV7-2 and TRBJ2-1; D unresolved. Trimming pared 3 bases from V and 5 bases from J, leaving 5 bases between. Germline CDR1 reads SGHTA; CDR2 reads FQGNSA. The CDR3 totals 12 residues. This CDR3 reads CASSFGHNEQFF. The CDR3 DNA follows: TGTGCCAGCAGCTTTGGTCACAATGAGCAGTTCTTC.

The CDR3 sequence: CASSFERGGEQYF. CDR3 bases: TGTGCCAGCAGTTTTGAGCGGGGGGGTGAGCAGTACTTC. The chain links TRBV27 to TRBJ2-7; TRBD2 matches 10 bases. CDR1 MNHEY and CDR2 SMNVEV come from the germline V gene (reference sequence). J gave up 7 bases and V 3 bases, and 3 bases lay outside the gene matches. The CDR3 runs 13 residues.

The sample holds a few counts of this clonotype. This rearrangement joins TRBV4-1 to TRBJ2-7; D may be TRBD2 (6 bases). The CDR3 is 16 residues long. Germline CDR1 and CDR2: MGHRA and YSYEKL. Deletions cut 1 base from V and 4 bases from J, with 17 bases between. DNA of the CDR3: TGCGCCAGCAGCCAAGCCCCCCCCCAGGAGGGGTACGAGCAGTACTTC. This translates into CASSQAPPQEGYEQYF.

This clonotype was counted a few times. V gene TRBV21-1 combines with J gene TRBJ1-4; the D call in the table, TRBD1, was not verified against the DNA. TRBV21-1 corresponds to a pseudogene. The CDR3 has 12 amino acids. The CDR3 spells CAAGQGNEKLFF. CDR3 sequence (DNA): TGTGCCGCGGGACAGGGTAATGAAAAACTGTTTTTT.

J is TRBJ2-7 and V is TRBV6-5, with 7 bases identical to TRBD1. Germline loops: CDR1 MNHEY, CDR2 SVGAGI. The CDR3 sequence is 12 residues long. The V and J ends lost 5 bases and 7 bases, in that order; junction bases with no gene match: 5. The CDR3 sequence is CASSRGQREQYF. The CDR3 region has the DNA TGTGCCAGCAGTCGGGGACAGAGGGAGCAGTACTTC.

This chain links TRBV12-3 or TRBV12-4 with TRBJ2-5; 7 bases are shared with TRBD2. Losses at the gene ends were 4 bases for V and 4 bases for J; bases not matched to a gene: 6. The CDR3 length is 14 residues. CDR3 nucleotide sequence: TGTGCCAGCAGTTCCCGGACGGGGGGAGAGACCCAGTACTTC. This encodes CASSSRTGGETQYF.